This T cell receptor beta chain originates from a study of T cells after posttransplantation cyclophosphamide. Study-wide findings and caveats: TRB clonality was highly associated with recipient CMV seropositivity and reactivation. Later blood repertoires were often dominated by clones from the donor CD8+ memory compartment. Tissue-infiltrating T cells from skin or gut overlapped little with blood T cells.

Worth noting for this clone: Its antigen remains unidentified.

The related graft donor's blood sample was taken on the day of bone marrow donation. Profiling relied on immunoSEQ multiplex PCR, and the TCRdb table lists in-frame clones only, not all of them. This table has around 13,000 clones, about four fifths appearing once. Sequenced: memory CD4+ T cells sorted from PBMCs. This sequence originates from a man in his fifties or sixties in good health, CMV-negative, and a related stem cell transplant donor.

CDR3 nucleotide sequence: TGTGCCAGCAGCTACCCCAGGACGACAGCGAACTCTGGGGCCAACGTCCTGACTTTC. It is translated as CASSYPRTTANSGANVLTF. V and J are TRBV7-9 and TRBJ2-6, with TRBD1 as a possible D gene (5 bases). Germline CDR1 reads SEHNR; CDR2 reads FQNEAQ (reference sequence). There are 19 residues in the CDR3. V lost 4 bases and J 0 bases, leaving 19 bases between the germline ends.